This entry lists 27 T cell receptor beta chains sequenced from one sample in a study of blood T cell repertoires in COVID-19. The data were produced by immunoSEQ multiplex PCR, yet TCRdb's version contains in-frame clones alone and is incomplete. The sample shows 70,000 or so clones, 85% to 90% of them seen only once. Sample: peripheral blood. These TCRs come from a man aged 45-65 years with active COVID-19.

The V gene is TRBV6-2 or TRBV6-3, the J gene TRBJ2-7; 10 bases fit TRBD1. The CDR3 extends over 15 amino acids. Germline lookup yields CDR1 MNHEY and CDR2 SVGEGT. V shed 5 bases and J 0 bases; nucleotides not matched to a gene: 4. CDR3 DNA: TGTGCCAGCAGTGGCCGGGACAGGGGCTCCTACGAGCAGTACTTC. Translating gives CASSGRDRGSYEQYF.

The chain couples TRBV7-2 to TRBJ1-5; 9 nucleotides align to TRBD1. Germline CDR1 and CDR2: SGHTA and FQGNSA. The CDR3 consists of 14 residues. V lost 5 bases to trimming and J lost 9 bases; unmatched junction nucleotides: 8. In DNA, the CDR3 is TGTGCCAGCAGCACACAGGGGGCTCTGGGGCCCCAGCATTTT. Its protein is CASSTQGALGPQHF. Full variable domain (rest looked up from reference TRBV7-2 and TRBJ1-5): GAGVSQSPSNKVTEKGKDVELRCDPISGHTALYWYRQSLGQGLEFLIYFQGNSAPDKSGLPSDRFSAERTGGSVSTLTIQRTQQEDSAVYLCASSTQGALGPQHFGDGTRLSIL.

This clone was detected only once. The J gene is TRBJ1-2, the V gene TRBV27; 7 nucleotides match TRBD1. The CDR3 is 14 residues long. CDR1 and CDR2 from the germline V gene are MNHEY and SMNVEV (reference sequence). After removal of 4 bases from V and 3 bases from J, the junction contained 5 bases not matched to a gene. The CDR3 nucleotides read TGTGCCAGCAGTTCACACGACAGGGACTATGGCTACACCTTC. It is translated as CASSSHDRDYGYTF.

This clone has a single count. The rearrangement uses TRBV29-1 and TRBJ2-3, with D maybe TRBD2 (6 bases). Trimming took off 7 bases at V and 6 bases at J, with 14 bases between the two ends. This CDR3 is 12 amino acids long. Germline assignment: CDR1 SQVTM and CDR2 ANQGSEA. The CDR3 coding sequence is TGCAGCGCCCTCCCGGGGAGGGATACGCAGTATTTT. Protein product: CSALPGRDTQYF.

This chain connects TRBV12-3 or TRBV12-4 to TRBJ2-3; possible D gene TRBD2, 5 bases. V was cut by 8 bases and J by 2 bases, with 8 bases left in between. This CDR3 spans 12 amino acids. In DNA, the CDR3 is TGTGCCAGCCGCGGGTACACAGATACGCAGTATTTT. Translating it yields CASRGYTDTQYF.

This chain connects TRBV5-1 to TRBJ2-1; weak D call: TRBD2 (6 bases). CDR3 length equals 20 residues. In germline, CDR1 is SGHRS, CDR2 YFSETQ. With 3 bases removed from V and 0 bases from J, the gap between germline ends came to 25 bases. The chain's CDR3 is CASSSPLAQATLSSYNEQFF. CDR3 DNA: TGCGCCAGCAGCTCCCCCCTAGCGCAAGCTACCCTCAGCTCCTACAATGAGCAGTTCTTC.

The chain employs TRBV5-1 and TRBJ1-5; D unresolved. Per germline, CDR1 SGHRS and CDR2 YFSETQ. The CDR3 length is 13 residues. V dropped 4 bases and J dropped 5 bases, with 10 bases sitting between them. This CDR3 is CASSESYDQPQHF. Here the CDR3 DNA reads TGCGCCAGCAGCGAGTCTTACGATCAGCCCCAGCATTTT.

The V and J genes are TRBV28 and TRBJ2-1; 9 bases align to TRBD2. Germline V gene data show CDR1 as MDHEN and CDR2 as SYDVKM. This CDR3 is built from 18 residues. The V segment lost 5 bases and the J segment 5 bases; nucleotides outside the gene matches: 16. CDR3 region: CASSPPPMAGGPHNEQFF. CDR3 DNA sequence: TGTGCCAGCAGTCCCCCCCCTATGGCGGGAGGGCCCCACAATGAGCAGTTCTTC.

The chain carries TRBV6-5 and TRBJ2-7; TRBD1 aligns across 10 bases. With 2 bases clipped from V and 0 bases from J, the junction kept 1 base outside the gene matches. CDR1 MNHEY and CDR2 SVGAGI come from the germline V gene. This CDR3 spans 15 amino acids. CDR3 nucleotide sequence: TGTGCCAGCAGTTACAGGGACAGGGGCTCCTACGAGCAGTACTTC. Protein product: CASSYRDRGSYEQYF.

This chain links TRBV9 with TRBJ1-2, with D possibly matching TRBD1 (6 bases). V lost 0 bases and J lost 1, with 13 bases in between. The CDR3 contains 16 residues. CDR1 is SGDLS, CDR2 YYNGEE, per germline. CDR3 protein: CASSVDTGSSNYGYTF. CDR3 nucleotide sequence: TGTGCCAGCAGCGTAGATACAGGGTCGAGTAACTATGGCTACACCTTC.

J is TRBJ1-2 and V is TRBV29-1; D remains unclear. Trimming took 5 bases from V and 0 from J, leaving 7 bases between them. Germline CDR1 reads SQVTM; CDR2 reads ANQGSEA. The CDR3 consists of 12 residues. The CDR3 spells CSVHSSNYGYTF. The CDR3 coding sequence is TGCAGCGTTCACAGTTCTAACTATGGCTACACCTTC. The variable domain in full, with the rest retrieved from reference TRBV29-1 and TRBJ1-2, is SAVISQKPSRDICQRGTSLTIQCQVDSQVTMMFWYRQQPGQSLTLIATANQGSEATYESGFVIDKFPISRPNLTFSTLTVSNMSPEDSSIYLCSVHSSNYGYTFGSGTRLTVV.

This clone was found once. The chain joins TRBV7-8 to TRBJ1-2, with a possible D match to TRBD1 (5 bases). This CDR3 has 17 amino acids. Germline CDR1 reads SGHVS; CDR2 reads FQNEAQ. V was pared by 5 bases and J by 4 bases, with 23 bases between. In DNA, the CDR3 is TGTGCCAGCAGCCTCGCCTCTAGTTCAGGGCTGGGCTATGGCTACACCTTC. Translated: CASSLASSSGLGYGYTF.

The sample holds one count of this clone. The rearrangement uses TRBV3-1 (or the pseudogene TRBV3-2) and TRBJ1-2; tentative D call: TRBD1 (5 bases). From germline, CDR1 is LGHDT and CDR2 YNNKEL (reference sequence). V lost 1 base, J lost 8 bases, and 14 bases lay in between. The CDR3 has 14 residues. The CDR3 here is CASSQVTGSGGYTF. Here the CDR3 DNA reads TGTGCCAGCAGCCAAGTAACAGGTTCTGGCGGCTACACCTTC.

This clone was recorded once. This chain links TRBV7-9 with TRBJ2-7; 8 nucleotides align to TRBD1. This CDR3 contains 12 residues. Germline lookup yields CDR1 SEHNR and CDR2 FQNEAQ (reference sequence). V trimming: 10 bases; J trimming: 1 base; junction bases outside the gene matches: 3. In nucleotides, the CDR3 is TGTGCCACCAGGGGGCAGTCCTACGAGCAGTACTTC. It translates to CATRGQSYEQYF.

The chain has TRBV6-5 and TRBJ2-2, with 7 bases fitting TRBD1. Germline lookup yields CDR1 MNHEY and CDR2 SVGAGI. The CDR3 loop spans 14 amino acids. Trimming at V came to 5 bases and at J to 5 bases, leaving 5 bases not matched to a gene. CDR3 DNA sequence: TGTGCCAGCAGTACCCACAGGGGAACCGGGGAGCTGTTTTTT. Translation gives CASSTHRGTGELFF.

This sequence joins TRBV28 and TRBJ1-1; TRBD1 is a possible D gene (6 bases). Germline lookup yields CDR1 MDHEN and CDR2 SYDVKM. This CDR3 contains 16 residues. V lost 7 bases to trimming and J lost 4 bases, with 22 bases between them. The DNA for the CDR3 is TGTGCCAGCAAACTCGGTGGACAGAGGCTAGTCACTGAAGCTTTCTTT. This encodes CASKLGGQRLVTEAFF.

The chain links TRBV7-8 to TRBJ2-5; 7 bases fit TRBD2. Germline-derived CDR1 and CDR2 are SGHVS and FQNEAQ. V was clipped by 3 bases and J by 4 bases; unmatched bases: 5. The CDR3 contains 14 residues. The CDR3 DNA reads TGTGCCAGCAGCTTGGGAGCGGGGTCAGAGACCCAGTACTTC. Its protein is CASSLGAGSETQYF.

This sequence joins TRBV7-2 and TRBJ2-5, with 9 bases aligning to TRBD1. The trim removed 1 base at V and 5 bases at J, leaving 2 bases unmatched. The germline V gene encodes CDR1 SGHTA and CDR2 FQGNSA. The CDR3 loop spans 14 amino acids. The CDR3 DNA is TGTGCCAGCAGCTTAGACAGGGGGCGGGAGACCCAGTACTTC. Protein: CASSLDRGRETQYF.

This clone has only a few counts. This chain joins TRBV24-1 and TRBJ2-1, with D possibly being TRBD2 (6 bases). This CDR3 has 12 residues. With 7 bases removed from V and 5 bases from J, the gap between germline ends came to 8 bases. The germline gives CDR1 KGHDR, CDR2 SFDVKD. The CDR3 here is CATRAGNNEQFF. The CDR3 DNA reads TGTGCCACCAGAGCGGGCAACAATGAGCAGTTCTTC.

J is TRBJ2-5 and V is TRBV7-9; 8 bases agree with TRBD1. Trimming removed 4 bases from V and 9 bases from J; junction bases left unmatched: 13. Germline loops: CDR1 SEHNR, CDR2 FQNEAQ (reference sequence). CDR3 length: 15 amino acids. The CDR3 DNA is TGTGCCAGCAGCTCCGGACAGGGCCCCCTCCAGGCCCAGTACTTC. Protein: CASSSGQGPLQAQYF.

The chain carries TRBV19 and TRBJ2-5; unclear D gene. Germline loops: CDR1 LNHDA, CDR2 SQIVND (reference sequence). V lost 8 bases and J lost 4, with 11 bases in between. This CDR3 is built from 12 residues. CDR3 loop: CASRSSGETQYF. CDR3 DNA sequence: TGTGCCAGTCGTTCCTCGGGAGAGACCCAGTACTTC.

V gene TRBV24-1 combines with J gene TRBJ2-2; TRBD2 matches at 14 bases. This CDR3 contains 20 residues. Unmatched junction bases numbered 10, after V lost 1 base and J lost 4 bases. CDR1 is KGHDR, CDR2 SFDVKD, per germline. CDR3 in amino acids: CATSDFSGLAGGGGTGELFF. In DNA, the CDR3 is TGTGCCACCAGTGATTTTTCCGGACTAGCGGGAGGTGGCGGCACCGGGGAGCTGTTTTTT.

The chain combines TRBV7-2 with TRBJ1-2; 7 positions agree with TRBD1. With 2 bases clipped from V and 5 bases from J, the junction kept 2 bases outside the gene matches. The CDR3 has 13 amino acids. Germline-derived CDR1 and CDR2 are SGHTA and FQGNSA. CDR3 DNA sequence: TGTGCCAGCAGCTTACAGGGACAGTATGGCTACACCTTC. Its protein product is CASSLQGQYGYTF.

The J gene is TRBJ1-1, the V gene TRBV6-1; D gene unclear. The CDR3 sequence is 16 residues long. Germline loops: CDR1 MNHNS, CDR2 SASEGT. The V end was cut by 2 bases, the J end by 1 base, with 14 bases between. As DNA, the CDR3 is TGTGCCAGCAGTGAATATGTAGGGCGGGCGAACACTGAAGCTTTCTTT. As protein: CASSEYVGRANTEAFF.

The gene calls are TRBV5-1 and TRBJ2-5; 7 bases fit TRBD1. V lost 4 bases and J lost 5; bases outside the gene matches: 11. The CDR3 runs 15 residues. CDR1 and CDR2 from the germline V gene are SGHRS and YFSETQ. The CDR3 region is CASSLMTGTGETQYF. The DNA of the CDR3 is TGCGCCAGCAGCCTCATGACAGGGACGGGGGAGACCCAGTACTTC.

The V call is TRBV28, the J call TRBJ1-2; possible D gene TRBD1, 6 bases. Germline CDR1 MDHEN, CDR2 SYDVKM. V was clipped by 6 bases and J by 4 bases, with 15 bases between them. The CDR3 totals 14 residues. The CDR3 protein is CASRTNRESYGYTF. The CDR3 DNA follows: TGTGCCAGCAGAACAAACAGGGAATCCTATGGCTACACCTTC.

This clone was observed a single time. J is TRBJ1-5 and V is TRBV11-1, with D uncertain. The CDR3 runs to 15 residues. Deletions cut 1 base from V and 0 bases from J, with 7 bases between. From germline, CDR1 is SGHAT and CDR2 FQDESV (reference sequence). Here the CDR3 DNA reads TGTGCCAGCAGCTTAGACGGGAATAGCAATCAGCCCCAGCATTTT. Residues: CASSLDGNSNQPQHF.